The 25 T cell receptor beta chains listed next were all sequenced from one sample in a study of blood T cell repertoires in COVID-19. Method: immunoSEQ multiplex PCR; TCRdb's copy keeps in-frame clones and lacks some. The table records approximately 360,000 clones, over 75% of them present only once. The sequenced sample consisted of PBMCs or T cells enriched from blood (not recorded which). These receptors were collected from a woman in her 30s with acute COVID-19.

This clone came up once. This sequence joins TRBV9 and TRBJ1-1; TRBD1 matches at 8 bases. Germline V gene lookup returns CDR1 SGDLS and CDR2 YYNGEE. The CDR3 loop spans 16 amino acids. V trimming: 0 bases; J trimming: 4 bases; junction bases outside the gene matches: 8. CDR3 coding DNA: TGTGCCAGCAGCGTAGAGGCAGGGGGCGAGGGCACTGAAGCTTTCTTT. Its protein is CASSVEAGGEGTEAFF.

The chain is built from TRBV10-3 and TRBJ2-3; no reliable D call. The germline V gene has CDR1 ENHRY and CDR2 SYGVKD. The CDR3 totals 11 residues. V gave up 2 bases and J gave up 14 bases, with 11 bases separating them. CDR3 residues: CAISEGSSRYF. CDR3 DNA: TGTGCCATCAGTGAGGGGTCTAGTAGGTATTTT.

V and J are TRBV18 and TRBJ1-3, with no clear D. V lost 6 bases and J 0 bases, leaving 12 bases between the germline ends. This CDR3 region has 15 residues. Germline V gene data show CDR1 as KGHSH and CDR2 as LQKENI. The CDR3 nucleotides are TGTGCCAGCTCCCCTATGGAGGGCTCTGGAAACACCATATATTTT. Its translation is CASSPMEGSGNTIYF.

V is TRBV7-9 and J is TRBJ2-1; D gene uncertain. This CDR3 region has 12 residues. The ends were cut back, 3 bases at V and 8 bases at J, with 8 bases in the middle. Germline-derived CDR1 and CDR2 are SEHNR and FQNEAQ (reference sequence). This CDR3 is CASSFLPDEQFF. CDR3 coding DNA: TGTGCCAGCAGCTTCTTACCGGATGAGCAGTTCTTC.

The J gene is TRBJ1-2, the V gene TRBV12-5; D is ambiguous. Looked up from germline, CDR1 is LGHNT and CDR2 is FRNRAP. Deletions cut 6 bases from V and 6 bases from J, with 17 bases between. This CDR3 spans 14 amino acids. The CDR3 spells CASGPAAGRHGYTF. Here the CDR3 DNA reads TGTGCTAGTGGCCCGGCGGCCGGTCGTCATGGCTACACCTTC.

This clone was picked up one time. CDR3 region: CASIERGDYNEQFF. CDR3 nucleotides: TGTGCCAGTATAGAGCGGGGGGACTACAATGAGCAGTTCTTC. The chain couples TRBV27 to TRBJ2-1; 9 bases are shared with TRBD2. After removal of 9 bases from V and 3 bases from J, the junction contained 6 bases not matched to a gene. Per germline, CDR1 MNHEY and CDR2 SMNVEV (reference sequence). The CDR3 is 14 residues long.

The J gene is TRBJ1-1, the V gene TRBV19, with 9 nucleotides matching TRBD1. The germline CDR1 and CDR2 sequences are LNHDA and SQIVND (reference sequence). The CDR3 covers 14 residues. Trimming cost V 4 bases and J 1 base; bases outside gene matches: 1. CDR3 sequence: CASSKTGGNTEAFF. The CDR3 DNA is TGTGCCAGTAGTAAGACAGGGGGGAACACTGAAGCTTTCTTT.

This chain links TRBV28 with TRBJ1-5; 7 bases agree with TRBD1. CDR1 MDHEN and CDR2 SYDVKM come from the germline V gene. The junction had 9 bases not matched to a gene; V was cut back by 6 bases and J by 4 bases. There are 15 residues in the CDR3. Written as DNA, the CDR3 is TGTGCCAGCAGGCAACCGACAGGGCGGAATCAGCCCCAGCATTTT. Protein sequence: CASRQPTGRNQPQHF.

This clone has a handful of counts. The J gene is TRBJ1-6, the V gene TRBV3-1 (or the pseudogene TRBV3-2); 8 bases are shared with TRBD1. Germline V lookup: CDR1 LGHDT, CDR2 YNNKEL (reference sequence). Trimming at V came to 4 bases and at J to 10 bases, leaving 6 bases not matched to a gene. The CDR3 loop spans 14 amino acids. DNA for the CDR3: TGTGCCAGCAGCCCCAGGACAGGGAGATCACCCCTCCACTTT. Its translation: CASSPRTGRSPLHF.

This clone was recorded once. The chain couples TRBV28 to TRBJ1-5, with 8 nucleotides matching TRBD1. This CDR3 has 11 residues. V shed 6 bases, J shed 15 bases, and the junction held 7 bases outside the gene matches. The V gene's germline CDR1 is MDHEN and CDR2 SYDVKM. CDR3 coding DNA: TGTGCCAGCAGGGCTGCAGGGGGCGGGCATTTT. This translates into CASRAAGGGHF.

This chain links TRBV7-3 with TRBJ1-1; D not certain. Germline values: CDR1 SGHTA, CDR2 FQGTGA. V lost 2 bases and J lost 1, with 5 bases in between. The CDR3 has 13 amino acids. CDR3 region: CASSLSKNTEAFF. CDR3 coding DNA: TGTGCCAGCAGCTTATCAAAGAACACTGAAGCTTTCTTT.

This clone was seen at least ten times. This rearrangement joins TRBV10-3 to TRBJ1-5; 9 bases agree with TRBD1. The CDR3 contains 16 residues. The trim removed 2 bases at V and 7 bases at J, leaving 9 bases unmatched. CDR1 is ENHRY and CDR2 is SYGVKD in the germline V gene. Here the CDR3 DNA reads TGTGCCATCAGTGAGCAAGCAACAGGGGGCGGCCAGCCCCAGCATTTT. It is translated as CAISEQATGGGQPQHF.

This chain connects TRBV9 to TRBJ1-5; 9 bases fit TRBD1. Germline V gene sequence: CDR1 SGDLS, CDR2 YYNGEE. This CDR3 has 15 amino acids. Germline trimming cut 4 bases from V and 4 bases from J; bases unmatched to any gene: 6. In DNA form, the CDR3 reads TGTGCCAGCAGCCCTGAGACAGGGGGAAATCAGCCCCAGCATTTT. This translates into CASSPETGGNQPQHF.

J is TRBJ2-6 and V is TRBV11-2; tentatively, D is TRBD1 (5 bases). Trimming took off 2 bases at V and 1 base at J, with 6 bases between the two ends. CDR3 size: 15 residues. Germline CDR1 SGHAT, CDR2 FQNNGV. The CDR3 protein is CASSLQGSGANVLTF. The DNA of the CDR3 is TGTGCCAGCAGCTTACAGGGATCTGGGGCCAACGTCCTGACTTTC.

The V gene is TRBV2, the J gene TRBJ1-5; D unclear. Germline CDR1 SNHLY, CDR2 FYNNEI. This CDR3 has 16 residues. Trimming left V 7 bases short and J 1 base short, with 17 bases between. As DNA, the CDR3 is TGTGCCAGCACCCTCGTCGGGAAAAAAAGCAATCAGCCCCAGCATTTT. The encoded protein is CASTLVGKKSNQPQHF.

V and J are TRBV7-2 and TRBJ1-2, with D maybe TRBD1 (6 bases). Per germline, CDR1 SGHTA and CDR2 FQGNSA. This CDR3 has 15 amino acids. Between the trimmed V and J ends, which lost 1 base and 5 bases, there was a span of 14 bases. The CDR3 loop is CASSLGAKGGYGYTF. CDR3 DNA sequence: TGTGCCAGCAGCTTAGGGGCGAAGGGGGGGTATGGCTACACCTTC.

The CDR3: CASSLDSYSGNTIYF. Here the CDR3 DNA reads TGTGCCAGCAGTCTCGACAGTTACTCTGGAAACACCATATATTTT. J is TRBJ1-3 and V is TRBV28, with D tentatively TRBD1 (5 bases). This CDR3 is built from 15 residues. The germline CDR1 and CDR2 sequences are MDHEN and SYDVKM. V was pared by 5 bases and J by 0 bases, with 11 bases between. Using reference TRBV28 and TRBJ1-3 for the parts outside the CDR3, the full variable domain is DVKVTQSSRYLVKRTGEKVFLECVQDMDHENMFWYRQDPGLGLRLIYFSYDVKMKEKGDIPEGYSVSREKKERFSLILESASTNQTSMYLCASSLDSYSGNTIYFGEGSWLTVV.

For the CDR3, the DNA is TGCGCCAGCAGCTTTGCCCCTGGACAGTCCGGGAACACTGAAGCTTTCTTT. Its translation is CASSFAPGQSGNTEAFF. The chain joins TRBV5-1 to TRBJ1-1, with a tentative D call TRBD1 (6 bases). CDR3 length: 17 residues. Trimming pared 2 bases from V and 1 base from J, leaving 18 bases between. Per germline, CDR1 SGHRS and CDR2 YFSETQ.

The chain employs TRBV11-2 and TRBJ1-6; 8 nucleotides align to TRBD1. With V trimmed by 3 bases and J by 6 bases, 4 bases remained unmatched. Germline V CDR1 and CDR2: SGHAT, FQNNGV. The length of the CDR3 is 15 residues. The CDR3 nucleotides are TGTGCCAGCAGCTTGCGACAGGGGACTAATTCACCCCTCCACTTT. Amino acids: CASSLRQGTNSPLHF.

This chain joins TRBV2 and TRBJ2-5, with D maybe TRBD1 (5 bases). Germline loops: CDR1 SNHLY, CDR2 FYNNEI. Trimming left V 7 bases short and J 5 bases short, with 8 bases between. This CDR3 spans 11 amino acids. CDR3 protein: CASIRAETQYF. The CDR3 DNA sequence: TGTGCCAGCATCAGGGCTGAGACCCAGTACTTC.

The chain has TRBV15 and TRBJ1-6; D unclear. The germline V gene has CDR1 LNHNV and CDR2 YYDKDF (reference sequence). This CDR3 spans 14 amino acids. Trimming removed 5 bases from V and 5 bases from J, with 10 bases in between. The CDR3: CATSAGNHNSPLHF. The CDR3 DNA is TGTGCCACCAGCGCCGGGAACCATAATTCACCCCTCCACTTT.

V gene TRBV4-3 combines with J gene TRBJ2-1; D might be TRBD2 (5 bases). Germline V gene lookup returns CDR1 LGHNA and CDR2 YSLEER. Trimming cost V 2 bases and J 10 bases, with 6 bases left between them. The CDR3 consists of 11 residues. The CDR3 nucleotides read TGCGCCAGCAGCCAACGGGGAGAGCAGTTCTTC. It yields the protein CASSQRGEQFF.

The rearrangement uses TRBV5-6 and TRBJ1-2; perhaps TRBD1 as D (5 bases). V gave up 3 bases and J gave up 2 bases, with 14 bases separating them. CDR1 is SGHDT, CDR2 YYEEEE, per germline. The CDR3 is 15 amino acids. Here the CDR3 reads CASSYGHSPNYGYTF. Here the CDR3 DNA reads TGTGCCAGCAGCTACGGACACTCTCCCAACTATGGCTACACCTTC.

This chain links TRBV15 with TRBJ2-1; 7 bases align to TRBD2. There are 14 residues in the CDR3. CDR1 and CDR2 from the germline V gene are LNHNV and YYDKDF (reference sequence). V was pared by 8 bases and J by 7 bases, with 11 bases of the junction left unmatched. This CDR3 reads CATDRDLGGNEQFF. The CDR3 DNA reads as TGTGCCACCGACCGGGACCTCGGGGGGAATGAGCAGTTCTTC.

This clone was counted a few times. The rearrangement links TRBV10-1 to TRBJ2-1, with 7 positions matching TRBD2. With V trimmed by 4 bases and J by 0 bases, 6 bases remained unmatched. Germline V gene data show CDR1 as WNHNN and CDR2 as SYGVQD (reference sequence). The CDR3 is 16 amino acids. The DNA for the CDR3 is TGCGCCAGCAGTGGGGGAACTAGCGTCTCCTACAATGAGCAGTTCTTC. As protein: CASSGGTSVSYNEQFF.